The rows below give T cell receptor beta chains drawn from one sample of a study of brain metastases from non-small cell lung cancer. Method: immunoSEQ multiplex PCR; TCRdb's copy keeps in-frame clones and lacks some. The sample has fewer than 2,000 clones; 90% are singletons. Sequencing input: tissue from a brain metastasis. These receptors were taken from a donor at least 40 years old with non-small cell lung cancer. Both conserved end residues are part of each CDR3. The order of the fields is clone size, D gene, J gene, V gene, CDR3 DNA, CDR3 protein. The D gene is left open where the match is weak. Size is omitted from some rows. Given values are once, few, many or a class for expanded clones.

.,.,TRBJ1-5,TRBV15,TGTGCCACCAGCAGAGATGGGGAGTCCCTTCAGCCCCAGCATTTT,CATSRDGESLQPQHF
few,.,TRBJ1-5,TRBV2,TGTGCCAGCATGGACAGTGAAAATCAGCCCCAGCATTTT,CASMDSENQPQHF
once,.,TRBJ2-3,TRBV7-2,TGTGCCAGCACCGGCCTGGGGGGGGCGGGGAGTAGTACAGATACGCAGTATTTT,CASTGLGGAGSSTDTQYF
few,.,TRBJ2-2,TRBV10-3,TGTGCCATCAGTCCAAGCGTTAACACCGGGGAGCTGTTTTTT,CAISPSVNTGELFF
.,.,TRBJ2-5,TRBV21-1,TGTGCCAGCAGCAAAGACGAGGGGGGGCCACAAAAGACCCAGTACTTC,CASSKDEGGPQKTQYF
.,TRBD2,TRBJ2-3,TRBV19,TGTGCCAGTAGTGCGAGCGGGAGAACAGATACGCAGTATTTT,CASSASGRTDTQYF
.,.,TRBJ1-5,TRBV4-1,TGCGCCAGCAGCCAAGATTGGTTGGGGGGGCAGAGTCAGCCCCAGCATTTT,CASSQDWLGGQSQPQHF
.,.,TRBJ1-3,TRBV5-1,TGCGCCAGCAGCACCGGACGTAGCTCTGGAAACACCATATATTTT,CASSTGRSSGNTIYF
.,.,TRBJ1-1,TRBV2,TGTGCCAGCACCCCAGGTCAGGTTGAAGCTTTCTTT,CASTPGQVEAFF
.,.,TRBJ2-7,TRBV14,TGTGCCAGCAGCCACTACAGAAAAGCCTACGAGCAGTACTTC,CASSHYRKAYEQYF
.,.,TRBJ2-1,TRBV27,TGTGCCAGCAGTTTATCCCAAAGGAAGGGGTACAATGAGCAGTTCTTC,CASSLSQRKGYNEQFF
.,.,TRBJ1-6,TRBV19,TGTGCCAGTTCCTGGGGGCTTTGGACCCTCTCCTATAATTCACCCCTCCACTTT,CASSWGLWTLSYNSPLHF
.,.,TRBJ1-4,TRBV5-5,TGTGCCAGCAGCTTTTCGGGAACGACGGAACTGTTTTTT,CASSFSGTTELFF
once,TRBD2,TRBJ2-5,TRBV4-2,TGTGCCAGCAGCCCAGGGACTAGCGGGGGGGCCCAAGAGACCCAGTACTTC,CASSPGTSGGAQETQYF
.,.,TRBJ2-5,TRBV14,TGTGCCAGCAGCCAAGTGCAGGGTTCCGGGACCCAGTACTTC,CASSQVQGSGTQYF
few,.,TRBJ1-5,TRBV5-8,TGTGCCAGCAGCCCCGGACGCCAGGTATGGCAGCCCCAGCATTTT,CASSPGRQVWQPQHF
.,.,TRBJ1-6,TRBV7-8,TGTGCCAGCAGCTTAGAGGCCCCGCTACCCCTCCACTTT,CASSLEAPLPLHF
.,TRBD2,TRBJ2-5,TRBV9,TGTGCCAGCAGCGAGACTAGCTCGCAGACCCAGTACTTC,CASSETSSQTQYF
.,TRBD2,TRBJ2-1,TRBV4-3,TGCGCCAGCAGCCAAGATCCCCCAGGAGCGGGACTCTACAATGATCAGTTCTTC,CASSQDPPGAGLYNDQFF
.,TRBD1,TRBJ2-3,TRBV4-2,TGTGCCAGCAGCCGAGGGACAGGGGAGACAGATACGCAGTATTTT,CASSRGTGETDTQYF
.,.,TRBJ1-1,TRBV7-9,TGTGCCAGCAGCCAAGGGGGGTTCGGTGAAGCTTTCTTT,CASSQGGFGEAFF
once,.,TRBJ2-5,TRBV5-3,TGTGCCAGAAGGGAAGGGGACGCGTCCCAAGAGACCCAGTACTTC,CARREGDASQETQYF
once,.,TRBJ2-3,TRBV2,TGTGCCAGCTGCCTAAGCGGTACCTTAAGGACAGATACGCAGTATTTT,CASCLSGTLRTDTQYF
.,.,TRBJ2-5,TRBV18,TGTGCCAGCTCACTATATACGAGGAGCTGGGAGACCCAGTACTTC,CASSLYTRSWETQYF
.,.,TRBJ1-1,TRBV2,TGTGCCAGCAGTGAACAATCTCCCACTGAAGCTTTCTTT,CASSEQSPTEAFF
once,.,TRBJ1-1,TRBV29-1,TGCAGCGTTGAGGGGGGCCAGTCTTACACTGAAGCTTTCTTT,CSVEGGQSYTEAFF
.,TRBD2,TRBJ2-3,TRBV7-6,TGTGCCAGCAGCTCTCAGTCGGGGGGAACGCAGTATTTT,CASSSQSGGTQYF